The clone carrying this T cell receptor beta chain was counted at least ten times. Trimming left V 1 base short and J 9 bases short, with 16 bases between. The CDR3 extends over 15 amino acids. CDR1 and CDR2 from the germline V gene are MNHNS and SASEGT. Lactation, pregnancy, other autoimmune disease or uncontrolled infection led to exclusion of patients. Clinicians diagnosed patients from clinical symptoms, serum thyroxine and TRAb, thyroid ultrasound and orbital computed tomography. The source of the sample is a study of T cells in Graves' hyperthyroidism and ophthalmopathy. RNA transcripts were the template for amplifying TCR beta CDR3 regions. The HTBI set primed first-round TCR CDR3 RT-PCR. TCRdb analysed the multiplex PCR reads with MiXCR anew, one entry per CDR3 protein. The sample lists about 500,000 distinct CDR3 sequences, around 43% occurring once.

V usage is TRBV6-1 and J usage is TRBJ1-5; tentatively, D is TRBD1 (5 bases). The receptor's source is an adult woman with Graves' disease, either hyperthyroidism or ophthalmopathy (not recorded which). Input material: peripheral blood or thyroid tissue (not recorded which). The CDR3 sequence is CASSEEASSGGPQHF. The CDR3 bases are TGTGCCAGCAGTGAAGAGGCCTCATCCGGGGGGCCCCAGCATTTT.